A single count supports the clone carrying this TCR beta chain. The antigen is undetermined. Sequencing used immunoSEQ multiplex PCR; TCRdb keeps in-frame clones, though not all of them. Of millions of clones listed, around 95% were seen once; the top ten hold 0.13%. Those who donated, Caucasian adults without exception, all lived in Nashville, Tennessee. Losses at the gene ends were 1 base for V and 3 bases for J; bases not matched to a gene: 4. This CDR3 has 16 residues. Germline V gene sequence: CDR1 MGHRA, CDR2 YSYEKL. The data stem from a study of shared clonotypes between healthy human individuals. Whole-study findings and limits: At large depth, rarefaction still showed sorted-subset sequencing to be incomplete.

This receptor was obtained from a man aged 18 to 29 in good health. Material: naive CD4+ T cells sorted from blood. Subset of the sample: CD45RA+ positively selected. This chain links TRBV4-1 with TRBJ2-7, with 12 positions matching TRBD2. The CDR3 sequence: CASSQAGTSGLYEQYF. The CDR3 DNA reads TGCGCCAGCAGCCAAGCCGGGACTAGCGGGCTCTACGAGCAGTACTTC.